The 21 T cell receptor beta chains below were found in one sample sequenced in a study of blood T cells in healthy people across ages. PCR was performed a second time for roughly 7 to 12 cycles using a sample-barcoded 5' primer and a J-beta primer mix. TCRdb reanalysed the 5' RACE reads using MiXCR and keeps one entry per CDR3 protein. The data contain some 900,000 distinct CDR3 sequences, roughly 52% of them singletons. The sample taken for sequencing was blood. These receptors were taken from a man aged 25-45 years in good health.

This clonotype was observed a handful of times. The chain couples TRBV5-1 to TRBJ1-2; D not certain. In germline, CDR1 is SGHRS, CDR2 YFSETQ. The CDR3 contains 13 residues. With 0 bases removed from V and 4 bases from J, the gap between germline ends came to 7 bases. The CDR3: CASSLDLGYGYTF. Here the CDR3 DNA reads TGCGCCAGCAGCTTGGATTTGGGCTATGGCTACACCTTC.

The chain couples TRBV29-1 to TRBJ2-5; tentative D call: TRBD2 (5 bases). The J call is doubtful: the DNA matches TRBJ2-7 better. The CDR3 extends over 14 amino acids. Germline CDR1 is SQVTM and CDR2 is ANQGSEA. DNA of the CDR3: TGCAGCGTTGAAGAACCGGGATCCCCTGACGAGCAGTACTTC. Its protein is CSVEEPGSPDEQYF.

The gene calls are TRBV20-1 and TRBJ1-5, with unresolved D. Germline V lookup: CDR1 DFQATT, CDR2 SNEGSKA (reference sequence). V lost 1 base and J 0 bases, leaving 10 bases between the germline ends. The CDR3 contains 15 residues. CDR3 in DNA: TGCAGTGCTAGAGTATTGGCGCGTAGCAATCAGCCCCAGCATTTT. Amino acids: CSARVLARSNQPQHF.

The chain carries TRBV6-4 and TRBJ2-2, with D perhaps matching TRBD2 (5 bases). The CDR3 is 14 amino acids. From germline, CDR1 is MRHNA and CDR2 SNTAGT. V gave up 2 bases and J gave up 6 bases, with 10 bases separating them. CDR3: CASSDTRGPGELFF. The DNA of the CDR3 is TGTGCCAGCAGTGACACGCGAGGGCCCGGGGAGCTGTTTTTT.

The J gene is TRBJ2-3, the V gene TRBV7-3; D is unclear. The V end lost 1 base, the J end lost 2 bases, and 7 bases lay between the germline ends. In germline, CDR1 is SGHTA, CDR2 FQGTGA. The CDR3 length is 14 residues. The CDR3 here is CASSLMGFTDTQYF. The CDR3 DNA follows: TGTGCCAGCAGCTTAATGGGGTTCACAGATACGCAGTATTTT.

This clonotype has a handful of counts. The chain uses TRBV10-3 and TRBJ2-6; 10 nucleotides align to TRBD1. V was pared by 6 bases and J by 1 base, with 3 bases of the junction left unmatched. The germline V gene encodes CDR1 ENHRY and CDR2 SYGVKD. The length of the CDR3 is 16 residues. The CDR3 region has the DNA TGTGCCATCAGCGGACAGGGGGAATCTGGGGCCAACGTCCTGACTTTC. Its protein product is CAISGQGESGANVLTF.

The rearrangement uses TRBV6-5 and TRBJ1-2; D is possibly TRBD1 (6 bases). The CDR3 is 13 amino acids. Trimming pared 5 bases from V and 4 bases from J, leaving 11 bases between. Germline V lookup: CDR1 MNHEY, CDR2 SVGAGI. DNA of the CDR3: TGTGCCAGCAGTGACGAGGGGGTCTATGGCTACACCTTC. Its translation is CASSDEGVYGYTF.

As for this clonotype: An end of the junction differs from the germline gene, which may be a read error. The chain recombines TRBV12-3 or TRBV12-4 with TRBJ1-2, with D perhaps TRBD1 (6 bases). The CDR3 is made up of 15 amino acids. DNA for the CDR3: TGTGCCGGCAGACCTACAGGGATGGAGAACTATGGCTACACCTTC. It translates to CAGRPTGMENYGYTF.

V gene TRBV6-2 or TRBV6-3 combines with J gene TRBJ1-6; 7 bases are shared with TRBD1. Germline V gene sequence: CDR1 MNHEY, CDR2 SVGEGT. The CDR3 loop spans 15 amino acids. Trimming removed 6 bases from V and 6 bases from J; junction bases left unmatched: 8. As DNA, the CDR3 is TGTGCCAGCAGCCGTGGACAGGCGATTAATTCACCCCTCCACTTT. Translated, it gives CASSRGQAINSPLHF.

This clonotype has more than one count but fewer than ten. The CDR3, as DNA: TGTGCCAGCAGCCTACAAGAACAAGGGAGTCAGCCCCAGCATTTT. Translating gives CASSLQEQGSQPQHF. This chain joins TRBV12-3 or TRBV12-4 and TRBJ1-5, with D unresolved. Trimming pared 6 bases from V and 6 bases from J, leaving 18 bases between. This CDR3 comprises 15 residues.

This clonotype has only one observation. A junction end diverges from the germline sequence, so it may reflect a read error. V gene TRBV6-4 combines with J gene TRBJ1-2; maybe TRBD1 (6 bases). The CDR3 is made up of 14 amino acids. Germline loops: CDR1 MRHNA, CDR2 SNTAGT. DNA of the CDR3: TGTGCCGGCAGTCCCAGCGGGGGGCGCGGAGGCTACACCTTC. Protein: CAGSPSGGRGGYTF.

This clonotype was detected a few times. J is TRBJ1-2 and V is TRBV15; perhaps TRBD1 as D (6 bases). Germline CDR1 is LNHNV and CDR2 is YYDKDF (reference sequence). Trimming stripped 2 bases from V and 6 bases from J, with 16 bases between. This CDR3 has 15 amino acids. The CDR3 region is CATSRKGQTRDGYTF. CDR3 nucleotides: TGTGCCACCAGCAGAAAAGGACAGACCCGGGATGGCTACACCTTC.

This chain's CDR3 is CASRWAGVSYEQYF. CDR3 nucleotides: TGTGCCAGCAGATGGGCGGGGGTCTCCTACGAGCAGTACTTC. The genes are TRBV6-2 or TRBV6-3 and TRBJ2-7; 7 nucleotides match TRBD2. Looked up from germline, CDR1 is MNHEY and CDR2 is SVGEGT. The CDR3 runs 14 residues. V lost 6 bases and J lost 0; bases outside the gene matches: 5.

CDR3 protein: CASSLRSSSGGQYNEQFF. CDR3 in DNA: TGTGCCAGCAGTTTACGAAGTTCTAGCGGGGGCCAATACAATGAGCAGTTCTTC. This chain links TRBV27 with TRBJ2-1; 10 bases fit TRBD2. The CDR3 sequence is 18 residues long. Trimming removed 2 bases from V and 4 bases from J; junction bases left unmatched: 11. Looked up from germline, CDR1 is MNHEY and CDR2 is SMNVEV (reference sequence).

The genes are TRBV7-2 and TRBJ2-3; possible D gene TRBD1, 6 bases. The germline gives CDR1 SGHTA, CDR2 FQGNSA. This CDR3 comprises 16 residues. Between the trimmed V and J ends, which lost 0 bases and 6 bases, there was a span of 16 bases. The CDR3 bases are TGTGCCAGCAGCTTAGCGATGGTAGCGAGGGGGGATACGCAGTATTTT. Translation: CASSLAMVARGDTQYF. Supplemented by reference TRBV7-2 and TRBJ2-3, the full variable domain reads GAGVSQSPSNKVTEKGKDVELRCDPISGHTALYWYRQSLGQGLEFLIYFQGNSAPDKSGLPSDRFSAERTGGSVSTLTIQRTQQEDSAVYLCASSLAMVARGDTQYFGPGTRLTVL.

There are a few counts of this clonotype. The gene calls are TRBV6-5 and TRBJ2-7; 8 nucleotides agree with TRBD1. The junction had 7 bases not matched to a gene; V was cut back by 9 bases and J by 3 bases. This CDR3 is 13 amino acids long. In germline, CDR1 is MNHEY, CDR2 SVGAGI. DNA for the CDR3: TGTGCCAGAAACAGGGGGGTCTACTACGAGCAGTACTTC. Amino acids: CARNRGVYYEQYF.

The chain employs TRBV7-6 and TRBJ2-1, with D perhaps given as TRBD1 or TRBD2 (6 bases each). The length of the CDR3 is 13 residues. Germline lookup yields CDR1 SGHVS and CDR2 FNYEAQ. Deletions cut 5 bases from V and 6 bases from J, with 11 bases between. The chain's CDR3 is CASSQGTLNEQFF. CDR3 DNA sequence: TGTGCCAGCAGCCAGGGGACTCTCAATGAGCAGTTCTTC.

In this sample, this clonotype turned up a few times. This chain connects TRBV4-1 to TRBJ2-7; maybe TRBD2 (6 bases). V lost 5 bases to trimming and J lost 1 base, with 12 bases between them. The CDR3 is 14 amino acids. Germline assignment: CDR1 MGHRA and CDR2 YSYEKL. The CDR3 here is CASSISRGSYEQYF. CDR3 bases: TGCGCCAGCAGCATCAGTCGGGGGTCCTACGAGCAGTACTTC.

The rearrangement links TRBV2 to TRBJ1-2; D is uncertain. The CDR3 sequence is 14 residues long. Germline CDR1 is SNHLY and CDR2 is FYNNEI. Trimming shortened V by 2 bases and J by 3 bases, and 10 bases separated the two germline ends. The CDR3 loop reads CASSESQVDYGYTF. The DNA of the CDR3 is TGTGCCAGCAGTGAAAGCCAGGTCGACTATGGCTACACCTTC.

The J gene is TRBJ1-1, the V gene TRBV29-1; maybe TRBD1 (5 bases). This CDR3 has 14 residues. Germline V lookup: CDR1 SQVTM, CDR2 ANQGSEA. Trimming left V 4 bases short and J 4 bases short, with 16 bases between. CDR3 nucleotide sequence: TGCAGCGTTGTTGTAGGGGATATCGGCACTGAAGCTTTCTTT. It yields the protein CSVVVGDIGTEAFF.

V and J are TRBV7-3 and TRBJ1-3; no definite D call. V shed 6 bases and J shed 0 bases, with 15 bases lying between them. CDR3 length: 16 amino acids. Germline assignment: CDR1 SGHTA and CDR2 FQGTGA. For the CDR3, the DNA is TGTGCCAGCAGTCTCGACCCGACGGTCTCTGGAAACACCATATATTTT. It specifies CASSLDPTVSGNTIYF.